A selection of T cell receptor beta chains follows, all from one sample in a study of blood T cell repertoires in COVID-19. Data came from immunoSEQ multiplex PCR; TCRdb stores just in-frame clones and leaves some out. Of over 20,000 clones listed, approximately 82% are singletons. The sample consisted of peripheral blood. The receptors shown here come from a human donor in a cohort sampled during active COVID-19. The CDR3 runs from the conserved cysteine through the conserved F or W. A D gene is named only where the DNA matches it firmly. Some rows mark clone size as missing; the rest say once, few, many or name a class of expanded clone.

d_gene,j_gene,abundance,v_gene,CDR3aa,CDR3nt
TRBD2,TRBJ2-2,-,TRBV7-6,CASSGPSGNTGELFF,TGTGCCAGCAGCGGTCCTAGCGGGAACACCGGGGAGCTGTTTTTT
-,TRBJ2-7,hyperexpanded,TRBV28,CASSLNGGGADEQYF,TGTGCCAGCAGTTTAAACGGAGGGGGCGCGGACGAGCAGTACTTC
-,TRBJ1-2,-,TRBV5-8,CASSSPYSVYGYTF,TGTGCCAGCAGCTCGCCCTACAGTGTCTATGGCTACACCTTC
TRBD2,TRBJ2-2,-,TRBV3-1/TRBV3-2,CASSQGVRGATGNTGELFF,TGTGCCAGCAGCCAAGGCGTGCGGGGGGCCACCGGAAACACCGGGGAGCTGTTTTTT
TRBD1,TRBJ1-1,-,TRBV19,CASKRDSEKAFF,TGTGCCAGTAAAAGGGACAGCGAAAAAGCTTTCTTT
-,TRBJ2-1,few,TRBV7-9,CASSLRGSSYNEQFF,TGTGCCAGCAGCTTACGCGGGTCCTCCTACAATGAGCAGTTCTTC
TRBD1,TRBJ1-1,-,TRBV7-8,CASSSGAGTVNTEAFF,TGTGCCAGCAGCTCCGGGGCCGGGACAGTAAACACTGAAGCTTTCTTT
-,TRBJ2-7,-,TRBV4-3,CASSQGLDSHEQYF,TGCGCCAGCAGCCAAGGACTAGACTCCCACGAGCAGTACTTC
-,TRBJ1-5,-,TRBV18,CASSTGSDVGQPQHF,TGTGCCAGCTCAACCGGGAGCGACGTAGGGCAGCCCCAGCATTTT
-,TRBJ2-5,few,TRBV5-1,CASSRRTAEETQYF,TGCGCCAGCAGCCGAAGGACAGCAGAAGAGACCCAGTACTTC
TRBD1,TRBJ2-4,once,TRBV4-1,CASSQALRTGAKNIQYF,TGCGCCAGCAGCCAAGCCCTAAGGACAGGCGCCAAAAACATTCAGTACTTC
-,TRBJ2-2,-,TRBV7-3,CASSLGLANTGELFF,TGTGCCAGCAGCTTAGGCCTCGCGAACACCGGGGAGCTGTTTTTT
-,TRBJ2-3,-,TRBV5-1,CASSSGRDTQYF,TGCGCCAGCAGCTCGGGAAGAGATACGCAGTATTTT
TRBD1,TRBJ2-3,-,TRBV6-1,CASSGYRGVTTDTQYF,TGTGCCAGCAGTGGTTACAGGGGGGTGACCACAGATACGCAGTATTTT
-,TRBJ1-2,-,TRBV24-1,CATSDPQVPGYGYTF,TGTGCCACCAGTGATCCCCAGGTTCCCGGCTATGGCTACACCTTC
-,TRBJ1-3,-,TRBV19,CASSIGRQRSGPGNTIYF,TGTGCCAGTAGTATAGGCCGACAGCGCTCTGGCCCTGGAAACACCATATATTTT
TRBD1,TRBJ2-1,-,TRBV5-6,CASSLLAGGHLGNEQFF,TGTGCCAGCAGCTTGCTGGCAGGGGGCCATCTGGGCAATGAGCAGTTCTTC
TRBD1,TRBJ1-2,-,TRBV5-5,CASSWGQQPYGYTF,TGTGCCAGCAGCTGGGGACAGCAACCCTATGGCTACACCTTC
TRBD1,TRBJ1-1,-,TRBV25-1,CASSRTGRDTEAFF,TGTGCCAGCTCTAGGACAGGGAGGGACACTGAAGCTTTCTTT
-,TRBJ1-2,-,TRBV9,CASSVPGGGYGYTF,TGTGCCAGCAGCGTTCCGGGAGGCGGCTATGGCTACACCTTC
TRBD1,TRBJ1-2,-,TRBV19,CASSLGQGVNGYTF,TGTGCCAGTAGTTTGGGACAGGGAGTCAATGGCTACACCTTC
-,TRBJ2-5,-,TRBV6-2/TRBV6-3,CASSYMAPTETQYF,TGTGCCAGCAGTTACATGGCTCCCACAGAGACCCAGTACTTC
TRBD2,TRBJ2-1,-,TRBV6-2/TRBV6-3,CASSYSRERESDEQFF,TGTGCCAGCAGTTATAGTCGGGAGCGGGAGTCCGATGAGCAGTTCTTC
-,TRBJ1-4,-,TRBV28,CASTDTGEKLFF,TGTGCCAGCACCGACACAGGCGAAAAACTGTTTTTT
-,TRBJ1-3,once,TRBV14,CASSQDRGSSGNTIYF,TGTGCCAGCAGCCAAGACCGGGGGTCCTCTGGAAACACCATATATTTT
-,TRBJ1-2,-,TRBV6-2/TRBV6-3,CASSPPSGGHYGYTF,TGTGCCAGCAGTCCCCCTTCGGGAGGGCACTATGGCTACACCTTC
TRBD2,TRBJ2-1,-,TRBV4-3,CASSQEPSGRGDNEQFF,TGCGCCAGCAGCCAAGAGCCTAGCGGGAGAGGCGACAATGAGCAGTTCTTC
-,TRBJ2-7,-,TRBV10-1,CASSEVRVLAADEQYF,TGCGCCAGCAGTGAGGTCCGTGTATTAGCGGCCGACGAGCAGTACTTC
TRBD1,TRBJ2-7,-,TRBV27,CAGRQGGYEQYF,TGTGCCGGACGACAGGGGGGTTACGAGCAGTACTTC
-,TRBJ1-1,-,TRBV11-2,CASSPWTARDTEAFF,TGTGCCAGCAGCCCCTGGACAGCCCGGGACACTGAAGCTTTCTTT
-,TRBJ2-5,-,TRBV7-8,CASSPRYPPETQYF,TGTGCCAGCAGCCCCCGTTATCCTCCGGAGACCCAGTACTTC
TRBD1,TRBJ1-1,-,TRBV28,CAGGQGNTEAFF,TGTGCCGGGGGACAGGGGAACACTGAAGCTTTCTTT
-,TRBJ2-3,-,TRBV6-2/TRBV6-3,CASSYPYGADTQYF,TGTGCCAGCAGTTACCCGTATGGAGCAGATACGCAGTATTTT
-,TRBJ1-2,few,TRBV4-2,CASSRGEQVDYGYTF,TGTGCCAGCAGCCGCGGGGAACAGGTAGACTATGGCTACACCTTC
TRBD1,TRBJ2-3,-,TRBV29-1,CSVGSGQGRDTQYF,TGCAGCGTCGGGTCGGGACAGGGTAGAGATACGCAGTATTTT
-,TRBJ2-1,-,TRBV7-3,CASSSSGDSTYNEQFF,TGTGCCAGCAGCTCCTCAGGGGATTCAACCTACAATGAGCAGTTCTTC
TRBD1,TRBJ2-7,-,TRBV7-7,CASSLGAPGQGAGRTYEQYF,TGTGCCAGCAGCTTAGGAGCACCGGGACAGGGAGCGGGCCGAACCTACGAGCAGTACTTC
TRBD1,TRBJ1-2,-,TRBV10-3,CAISELSGGAHGYTF,TGTGCCATCAGTGAGTTGTCAGGGGGCGCCCATGGCTACACCTTC
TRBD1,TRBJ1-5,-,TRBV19,CASSITGGVQPQHF,TGTGCCAGTAGTATAACAGGGGGTGTTCAGCCCCAGCATTTT
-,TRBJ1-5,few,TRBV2,CASTNSPSNQPQHF,TGTGCCAGCACTAATAGCCCGAGCAATCAGCCCCAGCATTTT
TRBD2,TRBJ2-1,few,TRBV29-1,CSVAGTSGSMNEQFF,TGCAGCGTTGCCGGGACTAGCGGGAGTATGAATGAGCAGTTCTTC
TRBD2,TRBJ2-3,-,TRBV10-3,CAIMAGGPPDTQYF,TGTGCCATCATGGCGGGGGGGCCGCCAGATACGCAGTATTTT
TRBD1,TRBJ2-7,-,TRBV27,CASSNPRDRAYEQYF,TGTGCCAGCAGCAATCCGCGGGACAGGGCTTACGAGCAGTACTTC
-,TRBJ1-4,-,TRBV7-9,CASSPEGKLFF,TGTGCCAGCAGCCCCGAGGGAAAACTGTTTTTT
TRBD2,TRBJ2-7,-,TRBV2,CASSRTSGRSEQYF,TGTGCCAGCAGTAGGACTAGCGGGAGGAGCGAGCAGTACTTC
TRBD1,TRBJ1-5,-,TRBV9,CASSAGQGGEPQHF,TGTGCCAGCAGCGCCGGACAGGGTGGGGAACCCCAGCATTTT
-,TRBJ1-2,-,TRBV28,CASSYGGAQYGYTF,TGTGCCAGCAGTTATGGCGGGGCCCAGTATGGCTACACCTTC
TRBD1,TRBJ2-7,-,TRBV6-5,CASTRTGRDDEQYF,TGTGCCAGCACCAGGACAGGGCGTGACGACGAGCAGTACTTC
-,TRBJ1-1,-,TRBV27,CASSFGGANTEAFF,TGTGCCAGCAGTTTCGGGGGGGCTAACACTGAAGCTTTCTTT